These T cell receptor beta chains were read from a single sample in a study of cytomegalovirus exposure and HLA in healthy donors. Generated by immunoSEQ multiplex PCR, the TCRdb table keeps only in-frame clones and is missing some. The data contain roughly 120,000 clones, roughly 91% of them singletons. Sequencing was carried out using PBMCs. These receptors were obtained from a man aged 25 to 45 in good health and CMV-seronegative. Both conserved end residues are part of each CDR3. The D gene is left open where the match is weak. Clone size is stated in some rows and not others, as once, few, many or a class when expanded.

few | NA | TRBJ1-5 | TRBV28 | CASTEGMGQPQHF | TGTGCCAGCACCGAGGGTATGGGGCAGCCCCAGCATTTT
NA | NA | TRBJ1-5 | TRBV19 | CASSIESGRNQPQHF | TGTGCCAGTAGTATCGAGTCAGGTCGGAATCAGCCCCAGCATTTT
NA | NA | TRBJ1-4 | TRBV12-1 | CASSDRDRGHEKLFF | TGTGCCAGCAGCGACCGGGACAGGGGGCATGAAAAACTGTTTTTT
NA | TRBD1 | TRBJ2-7 | TRBV9 | CASSETGQGMEQYF | TGTGCCAGCAGCGAGACGGGACAGGGGATGGAGCAGTACTTC
NA | TRBD1 | TRBJ2-5 | TRBV4-2 | CASSGTAQETQYF | TGTGCCAGCAGCGGGACAGCCCAAGAGACCCAGTACTTC
few | NA | TRBJ1-6 | TRBV7-9 | CASSPISSSYNSPLHF | TGTGCCAGCAGCCCCATCTCCAGCTCCTATAATTCACCCCTCCACTTT
NA | TRBD1 | TRBJ2-7 | TRBV6-5 | CASSNRQGNEQYF | TGTGCCAGCAGTAATCGACAGGGGAACGAGCAGTACTTC
NA | TRBD2 | TRBJ2-3 | TRBV7-6 | CASSETLAGGLGDTQYF | TGTGCCAGCAGCGAGACCTTAGCGGGGGGGCTGGGAGATACGCAGTATTTT
few | NA | TRBJ1-2 | TRBV18 | CASSATQENYGYTF | TGTGCCAGCTCAGCGACACAGGAGAACTATGGCTACACCTTC
NA | NA | TRBJ2-7 | TRBV6-5 | CASSYLSRKGYEQYF | TGTGCCAGCAGTTACTTGTCTAGAAAGGGGTACGAGCAGTACTTC
NA | NA | TRBJ2-3 | TRBV27 | CASSLTFGGGYTDTQYF | TGTGCCAGCAGTTTAACTTTCGGCGGGGGCTACACAGATACGCAGTATTTT
NA | TRBD1 | TRBJ1-4 | TRBV6-1 | CASSAGTGVEKLFF | TGTGCCAGCAGTGCCGGGACAGGGGTTGAAAAACTGTTTTTT
NA | TRBD1 | TRBJ1-2 | TRBV28 | CASRQGGTVNYGYTF | TGTGCCAGCAGGCAAGGCGGGACAGTTAACTATGGCTACACCTTC
NA | NA | TRBJ1-3 | TRBV19 | CASTTGLTGNTIYF | TGTGCCAGTACGACAGGTTTGACTGGAAACACCATATATTTT